Given below is one T cell receptor beta chain in context. The antigen is not known. The sample belongs to a study of neoadjuvant anti-PD-1 for oral cavity cancer. About the research overall: Most patients had three to four biweekly doses of 3 mg/kg nivolumab before resection.

Per the germline V gene, CDR1 is MDHEN and CDR2 is SYDVKM. This CDR3 is 15 amino acids long. V was clipped by 3 bases and J by 7 bases; unmatched bases: 9. Most PBMC samples had 450 to 500 ng input DNA in six replicates. The data were produced by immunoSEQ multiplex PCR, yet TCRdb's version contains in-frame clones alone and is incomplete. The table lists more than 13,000 clones, over 65% of them singletons. The time point: after neoadjuvant nivolumab, at surgical resection. Study-level findings and limits: PBMC Gini-index clonality exceeded responders' in non-responders post-nivolumab.

This receptor was taken from a person aged 40 to 85 with oral cavity squamous cell carcinoma. Sample: PBMCs, taken after nivolumab (anti-PD-1) treatment. The chain joins TRBV28 to TRBJ1-2, with 9 nucleotides matching TRBD1. This chain's CDR3 is CASSFARTGVLGYTF. The CDR3 coding sequence is TGTGCCAGCAGTTTTGCCCGGACAGGGGTTCTTGGCTACACCTTC.